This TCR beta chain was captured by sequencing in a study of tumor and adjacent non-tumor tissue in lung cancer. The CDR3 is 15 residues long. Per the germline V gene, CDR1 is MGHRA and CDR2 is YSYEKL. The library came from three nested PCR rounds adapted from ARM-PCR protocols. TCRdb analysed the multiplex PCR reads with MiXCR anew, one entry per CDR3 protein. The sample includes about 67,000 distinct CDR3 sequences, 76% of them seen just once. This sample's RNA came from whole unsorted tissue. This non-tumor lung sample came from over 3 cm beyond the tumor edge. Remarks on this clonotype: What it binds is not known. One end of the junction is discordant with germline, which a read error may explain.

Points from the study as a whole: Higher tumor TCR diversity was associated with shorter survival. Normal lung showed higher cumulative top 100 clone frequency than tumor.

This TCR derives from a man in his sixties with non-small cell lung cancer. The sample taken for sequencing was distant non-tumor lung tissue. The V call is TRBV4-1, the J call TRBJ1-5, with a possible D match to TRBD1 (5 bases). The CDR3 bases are TGCGCCAGTAGCCATTTCAGGGCTGTTAATCAGCCCCAGCTTTTT. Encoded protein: CASSHFRAVNQPQLF.